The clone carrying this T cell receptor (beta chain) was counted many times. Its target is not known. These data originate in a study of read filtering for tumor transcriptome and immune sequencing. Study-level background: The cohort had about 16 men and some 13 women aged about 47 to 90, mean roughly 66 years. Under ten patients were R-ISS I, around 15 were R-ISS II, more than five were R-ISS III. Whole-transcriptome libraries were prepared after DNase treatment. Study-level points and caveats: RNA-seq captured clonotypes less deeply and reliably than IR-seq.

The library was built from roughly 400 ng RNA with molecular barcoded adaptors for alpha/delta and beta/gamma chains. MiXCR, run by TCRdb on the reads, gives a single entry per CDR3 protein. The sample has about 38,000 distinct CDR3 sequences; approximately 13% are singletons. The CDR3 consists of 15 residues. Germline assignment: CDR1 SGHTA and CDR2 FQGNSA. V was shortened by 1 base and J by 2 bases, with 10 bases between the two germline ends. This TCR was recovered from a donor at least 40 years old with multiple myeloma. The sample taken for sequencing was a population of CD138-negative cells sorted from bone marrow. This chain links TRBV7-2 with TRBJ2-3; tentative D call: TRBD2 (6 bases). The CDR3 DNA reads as TGTGCCAGCAGCTTAGGGGCGGGGTTCACAGATACGCAGTATTTT. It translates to CASSLGAGFTDTQYF.